This TCR beta chain originates from a study of long-term antiretroviral therapy in people with HIV. Only United States sites treated participants with HIV. Until DNA extraction, the samples held between 1-10 million cryopreserved PBMC. Points from the study as a whole: Relative to transplant donor controls, diversity remained lower despite increasing after ART. Clones that had undergone expansion before ART dominated the repertoire at all time points.

On this clone: The target antigen is unknown.

CDR1 is SGHTA and CDR2 is FQGTGA in the germline V gene. Trimming pared 2 bases from V and 8 bases from J, leaving 16 bases between. The CDR3 spans 15 residues. Sequencing relied on immunoSEQ assay v3.0, run at survey level. Measured with immunoSEQ multiplex PCR; TCRdb has only the in-frame clones, and not every one. The table has 30,000 to 40,000 clones, approximately 85% seen once; the top ten hold just under 4.5%. The chain couples TRBV7-3 to TRBJ2-1, with D perhaps TRBD1 or TRBD2 (6 bases each). Sequenced here: unsorted PBMCs, sampled roughly 3.5 years after starting antiretroviral therapy. The clonotype comes from a man aged 18 to 30 with HIV. This CDR3 is CASSLVPGRGDEQFF. As DNA, the CDR3 is TGTGCCAGCAGCTTAGTTCCGGGAAGGGGGGATGAGCAGTTCTTC.